This T cell receptor beta chain comes out of a study of shared clonotypes between healthy human individuals. In its sample, this clone ranks as large (0.1 to 1%). This sample also contains other DNA sequences that code for the same CDR3. The run depth of the assay was deep. TCRdb keeps only in-frame clones here, not all; method: immunoSEQ multiplex PCR. The sample shows about 120,000 clones, approximately 70% of them seen only once. The source is a woman in her twenties or thirties in good health. The sequenced material came from memory CD8+ T cells sorted from blood. Subset noted: CD45RO+ cells pooled with CCR7-negative TemRA cells.

The CDR3 DNA is TGTGCCAGCAGTTTAAGCCCCTTAACTGAAGCTTTCTTT. Translating gives CASSLSPLTEAFF. The chain couples TRBV27 to TRBJ1-1; D uncertain. Deletions cut 2 bases from V and 5 bases from J, with 9 bases between. This CDR3 comprises 13 residues. Germline loops: CDR1 MNHEY, CDR2 SMNVEV (reference sequence).